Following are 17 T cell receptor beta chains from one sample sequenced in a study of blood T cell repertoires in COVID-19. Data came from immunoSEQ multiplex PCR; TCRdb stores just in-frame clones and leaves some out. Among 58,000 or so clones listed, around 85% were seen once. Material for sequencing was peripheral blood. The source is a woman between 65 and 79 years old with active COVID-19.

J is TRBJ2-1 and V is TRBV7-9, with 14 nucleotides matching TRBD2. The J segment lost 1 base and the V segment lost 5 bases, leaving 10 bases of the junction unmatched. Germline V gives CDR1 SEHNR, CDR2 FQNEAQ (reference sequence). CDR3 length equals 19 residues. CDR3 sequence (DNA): TGTGCCAGCAGCACCCAAGGACTAGCGGGAGGCCTATCCTACAATGAGCAGTTCTTC. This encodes CASSTQGLAGGLSYNEQFF.

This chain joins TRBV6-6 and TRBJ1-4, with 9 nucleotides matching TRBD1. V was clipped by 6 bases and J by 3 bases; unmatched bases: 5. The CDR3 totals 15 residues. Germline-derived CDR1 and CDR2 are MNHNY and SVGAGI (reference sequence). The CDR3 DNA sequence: TGTGCCAGCAGACGAACAGGGGGCGCTAATGAAAAACTGTTTTTT. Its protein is CASRRTGGANEKLFF.

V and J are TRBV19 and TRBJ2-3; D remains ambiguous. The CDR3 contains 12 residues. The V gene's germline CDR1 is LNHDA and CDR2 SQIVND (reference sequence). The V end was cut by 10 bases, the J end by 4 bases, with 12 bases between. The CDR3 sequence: CATANNPDTQYF. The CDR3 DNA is TGTGCCACCGCGAATAATCCAGATACGCAGTATTTT.

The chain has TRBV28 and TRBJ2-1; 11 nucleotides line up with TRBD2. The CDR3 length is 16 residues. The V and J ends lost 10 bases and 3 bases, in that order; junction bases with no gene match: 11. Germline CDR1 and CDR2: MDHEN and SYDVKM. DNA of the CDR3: TGTGCCACCCACGGGACTAGCGGCCGGGGCTACAATGAGCAGTTCTTC. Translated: CATHGTSGRGYNEQFF.

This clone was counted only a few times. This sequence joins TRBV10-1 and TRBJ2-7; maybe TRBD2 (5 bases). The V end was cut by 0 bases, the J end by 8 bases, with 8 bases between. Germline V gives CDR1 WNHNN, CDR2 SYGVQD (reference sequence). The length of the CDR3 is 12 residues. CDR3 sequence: CASSESTGKQYF. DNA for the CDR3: TGCGCCAGCAGTGAGTCGACCGGGAAGCAGTACTTC.

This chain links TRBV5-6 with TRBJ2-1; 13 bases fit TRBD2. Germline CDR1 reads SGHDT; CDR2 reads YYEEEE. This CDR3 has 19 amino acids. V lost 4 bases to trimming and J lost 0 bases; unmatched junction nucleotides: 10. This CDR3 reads CASSPRTSGGESSYNEQFF. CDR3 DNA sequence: TGTGCCAGCAGCCCCAGGACTAGCGGGGGTGAGAGCTCCTACAATGAGCAGTTCTTC. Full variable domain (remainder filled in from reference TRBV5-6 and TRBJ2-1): DAGVTQSPTHLIKTRGQQVTLRCSPKSGHDTVSWYQQALGQGPQFIFQYYEEEERQRGNFPDRFSGHQFPNYSSELNVNALLLGDSALYLCASSPRTSGGESSYNEQFFGPGTRLTVL.

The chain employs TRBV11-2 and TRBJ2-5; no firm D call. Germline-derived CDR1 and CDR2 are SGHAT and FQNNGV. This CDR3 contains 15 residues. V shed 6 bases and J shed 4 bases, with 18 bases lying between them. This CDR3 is CASSPFRLGPETQYF. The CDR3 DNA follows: TGTGCCAGCAGTCCGTTTAGGCTGGGCCCAGAGACCCAGTACTTC.

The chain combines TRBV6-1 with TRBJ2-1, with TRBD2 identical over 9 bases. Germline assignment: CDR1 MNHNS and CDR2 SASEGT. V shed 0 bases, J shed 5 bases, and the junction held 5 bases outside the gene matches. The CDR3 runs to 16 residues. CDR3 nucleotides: TGTGCCAGCAGTGAAGCGGCGGGAGGGGACGACAATGAGCAGTTCTTC. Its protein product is CASSEAAGGDDNEQFF.

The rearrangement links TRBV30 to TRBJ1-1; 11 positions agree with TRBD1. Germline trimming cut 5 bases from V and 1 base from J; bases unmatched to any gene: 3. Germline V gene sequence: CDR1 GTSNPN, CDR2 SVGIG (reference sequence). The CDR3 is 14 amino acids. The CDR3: CAWGTGGKNTEAFF. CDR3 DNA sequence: TGTGCCTGGGGGACAGGGGGTAAGAACACTGAAGCTTTCTTT.

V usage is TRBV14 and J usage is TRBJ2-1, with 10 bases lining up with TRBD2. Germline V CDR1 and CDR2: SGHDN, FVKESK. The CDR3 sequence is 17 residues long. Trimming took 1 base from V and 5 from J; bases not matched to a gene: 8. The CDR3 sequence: CASSQGSSGRRDNEQFF. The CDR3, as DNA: TGTGCCAGCAGCCAAGGCTCTAGCGGGAGAAGGGACAATGAGCAGTTCTTC.

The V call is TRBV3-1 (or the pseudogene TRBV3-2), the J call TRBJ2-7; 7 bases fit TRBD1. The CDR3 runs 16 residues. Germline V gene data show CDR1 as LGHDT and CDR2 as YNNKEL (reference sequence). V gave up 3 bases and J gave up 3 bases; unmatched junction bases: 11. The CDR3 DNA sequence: TGTGCCAGCAGCCAGGAAGGACAGGCTATTTACTACGAGCAGTACTTC. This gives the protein CASSQEGQAIYYEQYF.

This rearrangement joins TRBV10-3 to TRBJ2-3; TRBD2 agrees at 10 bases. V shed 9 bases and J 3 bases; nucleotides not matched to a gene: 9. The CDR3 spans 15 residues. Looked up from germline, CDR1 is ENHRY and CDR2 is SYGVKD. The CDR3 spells CAIGEREGQTDTQYF. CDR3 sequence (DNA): TGTGCCATTGGTGAGCGGGAGGGCCAAACAGATACGCAGTATTTT.

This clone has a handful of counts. CDR3 coding DNA: TGTGCCAGCCATCAGGGGACAACTAATGAAAAACTGTTTTTT. Translated, it gives CASHQGTTNEKLFF. This sequence joins TRBV28 and TRBJ1-4; tentative D call: TRBD1 (6 bases). There are 14 residues in the CDR3. Trimming took 8 bases from V and 0 from J, leaving 10 bases between them. Germline CDR1 and CDR2: MDHEN and SYDVKM.

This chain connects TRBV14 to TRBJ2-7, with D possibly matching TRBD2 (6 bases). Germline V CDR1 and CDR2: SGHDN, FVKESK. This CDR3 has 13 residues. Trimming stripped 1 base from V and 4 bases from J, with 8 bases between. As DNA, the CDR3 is TGTGCCAGCAGCCAAGCCGGGACTTACGAGCAGTACTTC. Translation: CASSQAGTYEQYF.

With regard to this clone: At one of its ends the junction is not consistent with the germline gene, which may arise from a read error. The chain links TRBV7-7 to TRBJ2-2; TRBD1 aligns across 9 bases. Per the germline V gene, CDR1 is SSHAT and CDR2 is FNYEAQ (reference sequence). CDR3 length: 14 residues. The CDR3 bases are TGTGCTAGCAGGGGGACAGGGACTACCGGGGAGCTGTTTTTT. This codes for CASRGTGTTGELFF.

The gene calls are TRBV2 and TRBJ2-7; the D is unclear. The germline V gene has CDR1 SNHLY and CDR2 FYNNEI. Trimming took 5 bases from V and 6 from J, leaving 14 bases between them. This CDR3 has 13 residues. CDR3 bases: TGTGCCAGCAGTTTCGAGCAGGCCTCCGAGCAGTACTTC. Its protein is CASSFEQASEQYF.

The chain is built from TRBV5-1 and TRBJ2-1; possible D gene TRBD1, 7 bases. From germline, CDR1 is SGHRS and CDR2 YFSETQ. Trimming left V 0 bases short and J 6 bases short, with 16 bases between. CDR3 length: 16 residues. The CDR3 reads CASSLGQGGASNEQFF. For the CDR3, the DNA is TGCGCCAGCAGCTTGGGGCAGGGGGGTGCCTCCAATGAGCAGTTCTTC.